This is a list of T cell receptor beta chains from one sample in a study of T cells in Graves' hyperthyroidism and ophthalmopathy. TCRdb redid the calling of the multiplex PCR reads with MiXCR, one entry per CDR3 protein. The sample holds about 590,000 distinct CDR3 sequences, 13% to 15% seen once. The specimen was blood. The receptor set was obtained from a woman aged 18-29 years with Graves' ophthalmopathy. Both conserved end residues are part of each CDR3. The D gene is left open where the match is weak. Size tells how often a clone was seen (once, few, many) or the class of an expanded clone, and some rows leave it out.

>.|TRBJ1-1|.|TRBV30
CARTLNTEAFF
TGTGCCCGGACCCTAAACACTGAAGCTTTCTTT
>TRBD2|TRBJ2-1|.|TRBV19
CASSIRTSGINNEQFF
TGTGCCAGTAGTATCCGGACTAGCGGGATAAACAATGAGCAGTTCTTC
>TRBD1|TRBJ2-7|many|TRBV3-1
CASSQDPPGTAYEQYF
TGTGCCAGCAGCCAAGATCCTCCCGGGACAGCATACGAGCAGTACTTC
>TRBD2|TRBJ2-1|few|TRBV19
CASSIQAGGNNEQFF
TGTGCCAGTAGTATACAAGCGGGAGGAAACAATGAGCAGTTCTTC
>TRBD2|TRBJ2-1|many|TRBV28
CASSLGTRIYNEQFF
TGTGCCAGCAGTCTCGGGACTAGGATTTACAATGAGCAGTTCTTC
>.|TRBJ1-1|many|TRBV18
CASSLNQRAEAFF
TGTGCCAGCTCACTCAACCAAAGGGCTGAAGCTTTCTTT
>.|TRBJ1-1|.|TRBV18
CASSQSRALRRDTEAFF
TGTGCCAGCTCACAGAGTCGGGCGCTGAGAAGGGACACTGAAGCTTTCTTT
>.|TRBJ1-2|many|TRBV18
CASSPNLDSHGYTF
TGTGCCAGCTCACCTAATCTGGACAGCCATGGCTACACCTTC
>.|TRBJ2-7|many|TRBV11-3
CASSPTILQAHEQYF
TGTGCCAGCAGCCCCACGATTCTCCAAGCCCACGAGCAGTACTTC
>TRBD1|TRBJ2-7|many|TRBV6-1
CASRRGTGEAYEQYF
TGTGCCAGCAGGCGCGGGACAGGGGAGGCCTACGAGCAGTACTTC
>.|TRBJ1-1|many|TRBV18
CASSPRGETEAFF
TGTGCCAGCTCACCAAGGGGTGAGACTGAAGCTTTCTTT
>.|TRBJ2-3|many|TRBV2
CASKGDTDTQYF
TGTGCCAGCAAGGGAGACACAGATACGCAGTATTTT
>.|TRBJ1-5|many|TRBV30
CAWSTHSNQPQHF
TGTGCCTGGAGTACACACAGCAATCAGCCCCAGCATTTT
>.|TRBJ2-3|many|TRBV18
CASSSQGRGEDTQYF
TGTGCCAGCTCTTCTCAGGGGAGGGGTGAAGATACGCAGTATTTT
>TRBD1|TRBJ2-7|few|TRBV5-6
CASSLVDRGSGEQYF
TGTGCCAGCAGCTTGGTAGACAGGGGTTCGGGGGAGCAGTACTTC
>.|TRBJ2-4|.|TRBV9
CASSVEGTGLAGEGAKNIQYF
TGTGCCAGCAGCGTAGAGGGGACAGGATTAGCGGGCGAGGGTGCCAAAAACATTCAGTACTTC
>TRBD2|TRBJ2-3|.|TRBV5-6
CASSLGERETADTQYF
TGTGCCAGCAGCTTGGGGGAGCGGGAGACGGCAGATACGCAGTATTTT
>.|TRBJ2-6|.|TRBV6-1
CASGGGANVLTF
TGTGCCAGCGGAGGTGGGGCCAACGTCCTGACTTTC
>TRBD2|TRBJ2-3|many|TRBV7-3
CASSSTSGRAPTDTQYF
TGTGCCAGCAGCTCGACTAGCGGGAGGGCCCCTACAGATACGCAGTATTTT
>.|TRBJ1-2|many|TRBV5-6
CASSFWTTTTF
TGTGCCAGCAGCTTTTGGACGACCACAACCTTC
>TRBD1|TRBJ1-4|.|TRBV7-2
CASSFRDRLNIHEKLFF
TGTGCCAGCAGCTTCCGGGACAGACTTAATATCCATGAAAAACTGTTTTTT
>TRBD1|TRBJ2-7|.|TRBV19
CASSRRTGRFSSSYEQYF
TGTGCCAGTAGTCGCCGGACAGGGAGGTTCTCCTCCTCCTACGAGCAGTACTTC
>.|TRBJ1-5|once|TRBV24-1
CATSGGGQPQHF
TGTGCCACCAGTGGGGGCGGTCAGCCCCAGCATTTT
>.|TRBJ2-1|many|TRBV10-3
CAIKEGSYNEQFF
TGTGCCATCAAGGAGGGCTCCTACAATGAGCAGTTCTTC
>TRBD1|TRBJ1-1|.|TRBV6-1
CASSFDRDNTEAFF
TGTGCCAGCAGCTTCGACAGGGATAACACTGAAGCTTTCTTT
>TRBD2|TRBJ2-7|.|TRBV10-3
CAISVVAGGPGEQYF
TGTGCCATCAGTGTGGTAGCGGGAGGGCCAGGAGAGCAGTACTTC
>TRBD1|TRBJ1-2|.|TRBV3-1
CASSHHRDRGKANYGYTF
TGTGCCAGCAGCCATCACCGGGACAGGGGAAAAGCTAACTATGGCTACACCTTC
>.|TRBJ2-5|many|TRBV28
CASSTPETQYF
TGTGCCAGCAGTACCCCCGAGACCCAGTACTTC
>.|TRBJ1-2|many|TRBV30
CAWSVSAYGYTF
TGTGCCTGGAGTGTATCGGCCTATGGCTACACCTTC
>.|TRBJ1-5|many|TRBV2
CASSEQAHPQPQHF
TGTGCCAGCAGTGAACAGGCCCACCCTCAGCCCCAGCATTTT
>.|TRBJ2-3|.|TRBV11-1
CASSRGVHEDTQYF
TGTGCCAGCAGCAGGGGGGTCCACGAAGATACGCAGTATTTT
>TRBD2|TRBJ2-2|many|TRBV28
CASSPLGLAGRNGELFF
TGTGCCAGCAGCCCCTTGGGACTAGCGGGAAGAAACGGGGAGCTGTTTTTT
>.|TRBJ1-5|many|TRBV3-1
CASSQQINQPQHF
TGTGCCAGCAGCCAACAAATCAATCAGCCCCAGCATTTT
>.|TRBJ1-5|.|TRBV4-1
CASSSSGTSNQPQHF
TGCGCCAGCAGCTCTTCCGGGACCTCCAATCAGCCCCAGCATTTT
>TRBD2|TRBJ2-5|many|TRBV2
CASSPDASGSQTQYF
TGTGCCAGCAGCCCCGACGCTAGCGGGAGTCAGACCCAGTACTTC
>TRBD1|TRBJ1-2|.|TRBV5-6
CASSLTGVERTGCTF
TGTGCCAGCAGCTTGACAGGGGTCGAACGGACGGGCTGCACCTTC
>TRBD2|TRBJ2-3|.|TRBV9
CASSVDPSGPDTQYF
TGTGCCAGCAGCGTAGATCCTAGCGGGCCAGATACGCAGTATTTT
>.|TRBJ2-7|few|TRBV20-1
CSASGSGAYEQYF
TGCAGTGCTAGCGGGAGTGGCGCCTACGAGCAGTACTTC
>.|TRBJ2-5|few|TRBV5-1
CASSLDGVSKETQYF
TGCGCCAGCAGCTTGGACGGGGTCTCCAAAGAGACCCAGTACTTC
>.|TRBJ1-5|many|TRBV12-3/TRBV12-4
CASSFRQVGQPQHF
TGTGCCAGCAGTTTCCGACAGGTGGGGCAGCCCCAGCATTTT
>.|TRBJ2-4|few|TRBV7-9
CASSLIRGSPLGGKNIQYF
TGTGCCAGCAGCCTTATTCGGGGTAGTCCGCTCGGGGGCAAAAACATTCAGTACTTC
>TRBD2|TRBJ2-3|many|TRBV5-1
CASSPGLAGGSSDTQYF
TGCGCCAGCAGCCCAGGTCTAGCGGGAGGGTCCTCGGATACGCAGTATTTT
>.|TRBJ1-5|few|TRBV9
CASSVNQGEPQHF
TGTGCCAGCAGCGTAAATCAAGGTGAGCCCCAGCATTTT
>.|TRBJ1-2|many|TRBV13
CASSGGGISLLYGYTF
TGTGCCAGCAGCGGGGGAGGGATAAGTCTCTTGTATGGCTACACCTTC
>.|TRBJ1-5|many|TRBV12-3/TRBV12-4
CASSLAGSSQPQHF
TGTGCCAGCAGTTTGGCGGGATCGAGTCAGCCCCAGCATTTT